This T cell receptor (beta chain) emerged from a study of OX40 agonist ivuxolimab in advanced cancers. The CDR3 extends over 16 amino acids. The germline CDR1 and CDR2 sequences are SGHAT and FQNNGV. Trimming took off 4 bases at V and 4 bases at J, with 19 bases between the two ends. Libraries were prepared by immunoSEQ multiplex PCR; TCRdb keeps only in-frame clonotypes and omits some of them. The sample yields about 67,000 clones, approximately 89% seen once. The material sequenced was CD4+ or CD8+ T cells sorted from blood, taken in a trial of the OX40 agonist ivuxolimab. The chain couples TRBV11-2 to TRBJ1-2, with D possibly being TRBD1 (5 bases). The TCR was taken from an adult with an advanced solid tumor such as melanoma, head and neck, liver or kidney cancer. The CDR3 sequence is CASSSVDLPGAYGYTF. CDR3 DNA sequence: TGTGCCAGCAGCTCAGTTGACCTTCCTGGGGCCTATGGCTACACCTTC.